Sequencing of this T cell receptor beta chain was carried out in a study of blood T cells in healthy people across ages. At least ten counts were recorded for this clonotype. Primers used in a second PCR of roughly 6 to 11 cycles were a sample-barcoded 5' primer and a J-beta primer mix. Via MiXCR, TCRdb re-called the 5' RACE reads, giving one row per CDR3 protein. The data show about 1,500,000 distinct CDR3 sequences, with roughly 28% seen just once and 7.7% held by the top ten. The CDR3 totals 13 residues. Trimming removed 6 bases at V and 0 bases at J, with 12 bases between. Germline V gives CDR1 DFQATT, CDR2 SNEGSKA (reference sequence). A minimum of 7 million PBMCs was isolated per sample.

The receptor was derived from a woman aged 25 to 39 in good health. Sequenced input: blood. The J gene is TRBJ2-7, the V gene TRBV20-1, with no clear D. Here the CDR3 DNA reads TGCAGTGCCCAGTTGGACGACTCCTACGAGCAGTACTTC. It codes for CSAQLDDSYEQYF.